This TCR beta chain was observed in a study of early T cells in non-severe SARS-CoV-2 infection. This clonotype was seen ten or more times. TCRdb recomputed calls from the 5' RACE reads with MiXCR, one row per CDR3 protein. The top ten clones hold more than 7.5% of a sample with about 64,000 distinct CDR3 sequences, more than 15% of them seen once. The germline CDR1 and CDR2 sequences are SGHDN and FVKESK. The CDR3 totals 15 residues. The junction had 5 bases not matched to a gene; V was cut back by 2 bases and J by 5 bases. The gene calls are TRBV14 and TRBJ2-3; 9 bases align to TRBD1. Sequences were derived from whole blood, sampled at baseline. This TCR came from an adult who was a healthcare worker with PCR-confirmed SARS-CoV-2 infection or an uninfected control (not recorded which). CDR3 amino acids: CASSQRTGAKDTQYF. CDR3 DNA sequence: TGTGCCAGCAGCCAAAGGACAGGGGCAAAAGATACGCAGTATTTT.